The 30 T cell receptor beta chains in this list originate from one sample, sequenced in a study of blood T cell repertoires in COVID-19 (dated by TCRdb to the early 2020s). The library was obtained by the immunoSEQ multiplex PCR assay. As stored in TCRdb, this immuneACCESS dataset retains in-frame rearrangements with V and J assigned. A fraction of the clones does not appear; measured against another copy, unresolved V genes explain less than half of the discrepancy, and the remainder lacks a known reason. The sample table lists tens of thousands of clones, approximately 89% of them with a count of one. Of the sample, less than 5.5% falls within the top ten clones. The sequencing sample was made of peripheral blood. The receptors derive from a woman between 45 and 60 years old with active COVID-19.

As DNA, the CDR3 is TGTGCCAGCAGCCCTATACTTAAGGGGGCAGGCACTGAAGCTTTCTTT. It is translated as CASSPILKGAGTEAFF. V is TRBV7-9 and J is TRBJ1-1; TRBD1 aligns across 7 bases. Germline V gene data show CDR1 as SEHNR and CDR2 as FQNEAQ (reference sequence). The CDR3 is 16 residues long. V lost 5 bases, J lost 4 bases, and 13 bases stayed unmatched.

The J gene is TRBJ1-1, the V gene TRBV29-1, with 8 bases identical to TRBD1. V dropped 6 bases and J dropped 4; count of bases not matched to a gene: 10. CDR1 is SQVTM, CDR2 ANQGSEA, per germline. The CDR3 loop spans 14 amino acids. Here the CDR3 reads CSVQTGGVGTEAFF. The CDR3 DNA is TGCAGCGTCCAAACAGGGGGAGTCGGCACTGAAGCTTTCTTT.

The chain is built from TRBV12-3 or TRBV12-4 and TRBJ2-1; 8 nucleotides match TRBD1. The CDR3 has 13 residues. V dropped 3 bases and J dropped 7; count of bases not matched to a gene: 2. The CDR3 is CASSFGQGNEQFF. As DNA, the CDR3 is TGTGCCAGCAGTTTCGGACAGGGAAATGAGCAGTTCTTC.

The rearrangement joins TRBV18 to TRBJ1-2; 10 nucleotides line up with TRBD1. The CDR3 is made up of 15 amino acids. V shed 6 bases and J 3 bases; nucleotides not matched to a gene: 7. CDR1 is KGHSH, CDR2 LQKENI, per germline. CDR3 region: CASSPTGGADYGYTF. The DNA of the CDR3 is TGTGCCAGCTCTCCGACAGGGGGCGCAGACTATGGCTACACCTTC.

The chain recombines TRBV28 with TRBJ2-7; D gene ambiguous. This CDR3 is 12 amino acids long. The V end was cut by 7 bases, the J end by 6 bases, with 13 bases between. The V gene's germline CDR1 is MDHEN and CDR2 SYDVKM. The CDR3 DNA follows: TGTGCCAGCACCCCCGGTGTCCGCGAGCAGTACTTC. It encodes CASTPGVREQYF. The whole variable domain, remainder taken from reference TRBV28 and TRBJ2-7, is DVKVTQSSRYLVKRTGEKVFLECVQDMDHENMFWYRQDPGLGLRLIYFSYDVKMKEKGDIPEGYSVSREKKERFSLILESASTNQTSMYLCASTPGVREQYFGPGTRLTVT.

The CDR3: CASSPGQAVGYTF. The CDR3, as DNA: TGTGCCAGCAGTCCCGGACAGGCGGTGGGCTACACCTTC. V usage is TRBV12-3 or TRBV12-4 and J usage is TRBJ1-2; 7 positions match TRBD1. V trimming: 5 bases; J trimming: 8 bases; junction bases outside the gene matches: 8. CDR3 size: 13 residues.

This chain connects TRBV7-9 to TRBJ2-7; 9 nucleotides agree with TRBD2. V was pared by 6 bases and J by 4 bases, with 10 bases of the junction left unmatched. The CDR3 is 15 residues long. The germline gives CDR1 SEHNR, CDR2 FQNEAQ (reference sequence). CDR3 DNA: TGTGCCAGCAGACAACAGGGGACTAGCAGTTACGAGCAGTACTTC. Its protein product is CASRQQGTSSYEQYF.

This rearrangement joins TRBV6-5 to TRBJ2-7; weak D call: TRBD1 (6 bases). The germline gives CDR1 MNHEY, CDR2 SVGAGI. Trimming took 10 bases from V and 0 from J, leaving 16 bases between them. This CDR3 contains 14 residues. The CDR3 sequence: CAIQRDMSSYEQYF. The CDR3 DNA follows: TGTGCCATCCAACGGGACATGAGCTCCTACGAGCAGTACTTC.

This sequence joins TRBV29-1 and TRBJ1-5; D unclear. CDR3 length: 13 amino acids. Germline CDR1 and CDR2: SQVTM and ANQGSEA. The ends were cut back, 5 bases at V and 0 bases at J, with 8 bases in the middle. Written as DNA, the CDR3 is TGCAGCGTTTGGTCGGGTAGCAATCAGCCCCAGCATTTT. The encoded protein is CSVWSGSNQPQHF.

This sequence joins TRBV27 and TRBJ2-2; D gene unclear. There are 13 residues in the CDR3. V shed 6 bases and J shed 3 bases, with 8 bases lying between them. The germline V gene has CDR1 MNHEY and CDR2 SMNVEV (reference sequence). CDR3 in amino acids: CASRDSYTGELFF. The CDR3 nucleotides are TGTGCCAGCAGAGACTCATACACCGGGGAGCTGTTTTTT.

The genes are TRBV2 and TRBJ1-4, with 7 nucleotides matching TRBD1. With 5 bases clipped from V and 4 bases from J, the junction kept 4 bases outside the gene matches. The germline gives CDR1 SNHLY, CDR2 FYNNEI. The CDR3 extends over 14 amino acids. DNA of the CDR3: TGTGCCAGCAGTTTGACAGGGTATAATGAAAAACTGTTTTTT. Amino acids: CASSLTGYNEKLFF.

This clone was seen a handful of times. The chain combines TRBV6-4 with TRBJ2-3, with a tentative D call TRBD2 (6 bases). From germline, CDR1 is MRHNA and CDR2 SNTAGT. The CDR3 runs to 14 residues. Trimming stripped 3 bases from V and 2 bases from J, with 9 bases between. CDR3 bases: TGTGCCAGCAGTGAGGCGGGAACCACAGATACGCAGTATTTT. Translating it yields CASSEAGTTDTQYF.

The genes are TRBV3-1 (or the pseudogene TRBV3-2) and TRBJ2-3, with a weak D call TRBD2 (5 bases). Germline CDR1 reads LGHDT; CDR2 reads YNNKEL (reference sequence). CDR3 length equals 15 residues. Trimming pared 4 bases from V and 2 bases from J, leaving 13 bases between. The CDR3 sequence is CASSPIEGYTDTQYF. The CDR3 region has the DNA TGTGCCAGCAGCCCGATAGAGGGTTACACAGATACGCAGTATTTT.

The chain recombines TRBV25-1 with TRBJ2-1; TRBD2 matches at 12 bases. Unmatched junction bases numbered 2, after V lost 5 bases and J lost 12 bases. The CDR3 totals 12 residues. Germline assignment: CDR1 MGHDK and CDR2 SYGVNS. The CDR3, as DNA: TGTGCCAGCAGTCAGACTAGCGGGAGGCAGTTCTTC. Its translation is CASSQTSGRQFF.

DNA of the CDR3: TGCGCCAGCAGCTTGGCCGCAGGGATGAACACCGGGGAGCTGTTTTTT. Protein product: CASSLAAGMNTGELFF. The chain uses TRBV5-1 and TRBJ2-2; tentatively, D is TRBD1 (5 bases). V gave up 0 bases and J gave up 1 base, with 10 bases separating them. Germline CDR1 reads SGHRS; CDR2 reads YFSETQ. The CDR3 covers 16 residues.

The V call is TRBV30, the J call TRBJ2-7, with 9 bases lining up with TRBD2. CDR1 GTSNPN and CDR2 SVGIG come from the germline V gene (reference sequence). The V and J ends lost 5 bases and 3 bases, in that order; junction bases with no gene match: 14. The CDR3 sequence is 16 residues long. This CDR3 is CAWGEGGRAFIYEQYF. The DNA of the CDR3 is TGTGCCTGGGGAGAAGGCGGGAGGGCCTTCATCTACGAGCAGTACTTC.

The V call is TRBV24-1, the J call TRBJ2-5, with 8 bases lining up with TRBD2. Germline V CDR1 and CDR2: KGHDR, SFDVKD. The J segment lost 6 bases and the V segment lost 4 bases, leaving 9 bases of the junction unmatched. The CDR3 extends over 15 amino acids. DNA of the CDR3: TGTGCCACCAGTGACTCAGCGGGAGTAGGAAAGACCCAGTACTTC. Protein product: CATSDSAGVGKTQYF.

The chain is built from TRBV29-1 and TRBJ2-1, with 8 bases lining up with TRBD1. Germline CDR1 SQVTM, CDR2 ANQGSEA. The CDR3 sequence is 14 residues long. The junction had 4 bases not matched to a gene; V was cut back by 5 bases and J by 1 base. The CDR3 loop reads CSVWRTGSYNEQFF. CDR3 nucleotide sequence: TGCAGCGTTTGGCGGACAGGGTCCTACAATGAGCAGTTCTTC.

This rearrangement joins TRBV19 to TRBJ2-6, with D perhaps TRBD2 (6 bases). Germline lookup yields CDR1 LNHDA and CDR2 SQIVND (reference sequence). The CDR3 totals 12 residues. The CDR3 loop reads CGSGFGANVLTF. In DNA, the CDR3 is TGTGGGAGCGGGTTCGGGGCCAACGTCCTGACTTTC.

The chain employs TRBV7-9 and TRBJ2-7, with D perhaps matching TRBD1 (6 bases). Per germline, CDR1 SEHNR and CDR2 FQNEAQ (reference sequence). The CDR3 totals 13 residues. Trimming took off 5 bases at V and 2 bases at J, with 10 bases between the two ends. CDR3 sequence reads: CASSTRGAYEQYF. DNA of the CDR3: TGTGCCAGCAGCACCAGGGGAGCCTACGAGCAGTACTTC.

J is TRBJ2-1 and V is TRBV7-9, with 9 bases lining up with TRBD2. Germline V CDR1 and CDR2: SEHNR, FQNEAQ (reference sequence). There are 15 residues in the CDR3. With 5 bases clipped from V and 2 bases from J, the junction kept 4 bases outside the gene matches. CDR3 sequence (DNA): TGTGCCAGCAGCCCACCTAGCGGGGCCTACAATGAGCAGTTCTTC. It is translated as CASSPPSGAYNEQFF.

The V and J genes are TRBV12-3 or TRBV12-4 and TRBJ2-1; perhaps TRBD2 as D (5 bases). V was trimmed by 5 bases and J by 10 bases, leaving 9 bases between them. The CDR3 consists of 11 residues. The CDR3 DNA is TGTGCCAGCAGTCTATCTAGCGAGCAGTTCTTC. Translation gives CASSLSSEQFF.

This clone appeared once. This chain connects TRBV9 to TRBJ2-2; possibly TRBD2 for D (6 bases). With 4 bases removed from V and 6 bases from J, the gap between germline ends came to 10 bases. In germline, CDR1 is SGDLS, CDR2 YYNGEE. The CDR3 has 13 residues. CDR3 sequence (DNA): TGTGCCAGCAGCCGGGACTTTCCCGGGGAGCTGTTTTTT. Amino acids: CASSRDFPGELFF.

The rearrangement links TRBV28 to TRBJ2-7, with a possible D match to TRBD1 (6 bases). The germline V and J ends were trimmed by 7 bases and 0 bases, with 10 bases remaining between them. Germline V CDR1 and CDR2: MDHEN, SYDVKM. This CDR3 is built from 13 residues. CDR3 coding DNA: TGTGCCAGCAACCCGACAGGCTCCTACGAGCAGTACTTC. It yields the protein CASNPTGSYEQYF.

CDR3 nucleotides: TGCGCCAGCAGCCGAGGTTCTAGCGGGGAATACAATGAGCAGTTCTTC. It is translated as CASSRGSSGEYNEQFF. This rearrangement joins TRBV5-1 to TRBJ2-1; 9 nucleotides line up with TRBD2. The ends lost 4 bases at V and 4 bases at J; junction bases unmatched: 9. CDR3 length: 16 amino acids. Germline values: CDR1 SGHRS, CDR2 YFSETQ.

The chain has TRBV28 and TRBJ2-2; TRBD2 agrees at 10 bases. Trimming took 6 bases from V and 1 from J; bases not matched to a gene: 20. Germline CDR1 MDHEN, CDR2 SYDVKM. The CDR3 length is 21 residues. The CDR3 loop is CASRNIPGTSDPEGNTGELFF. The CDR3 DNA follows: TGTGCCAGCAGGAATATCCCCGGGACTAGCGATCCAGAGGGGAACACCGGGGAGCTGTTTTTT.

The gene calls are TRBV5-1 and TRBJ2-3; weak D call: TRBD2 (6 bases). The CDR3 contains 15 residues. In germline, CDR1 is SGHRS, CDR2 YFSETQ. The V and J ends lost 4 bases and 0 bases respectively, with 12 bases between them. The CDR3 reads CASSPGGASTDTQYF. DNA of the CDR3: TGCGCCAGCAGCCCGGGCGGGGCTAGCACAGATACGCAGTATTTT.

The gene calls are TRBV9 and TRBJ2-3, with TRBD1 matching over 7 bases. CDR1 is SGDLS, CDR2 YYNGEE, per germline. The CDR3 loop spans 14 amino acids. J lost 4 bases, V lost 4 bases, and 6 bases had no gene match. The CDR3 loop is CASSLQTGPDTQYF. The CDR3 region has the DNA TGTGCCAGCAGCTTACAGACAGGGCCAGATACGCAGTATTTT.

V and J are TRBV11-3 and TRBJ2-2, with 9 nucleotides matching TRBD1. The CDR3 loop spans 18 amino acids. Germline CDR1 is SGHNT and CDR2 is YENEEA. V lost 0 bases and J lost 6; bases outside the gene matches: 11. This chain's CDR3 is CASSLDRWDREKSGELFF. CDR3 DNA: TGTGCCAGCAGCTTAGATCGATGGGACAGGGAGAAATCCGGGGAGCTGTTTTTT. Drawing the rest from reference TRBV11-3 and TRBJ2-2, the complete variable domain is EAGVVQSPRYKIIEKKQPVAFWCNPISGHNTLYWYLQNLGQGPELLIRYENEEAVDDSQLPKDRFSAERLKGVDSTLKIQPAELGDSAVYLCASSLDRWDREKSGELFFGEGSRLTVL.

The V call is TRBV14, the J call TRBJ2-1; D remains ambiguous. Per germline, CDR1 SGHDN and CDR2 FVKESK. Trimming shortened V by 0 bases and J by 2 bases, and 8 bases separated the two germline ends. CDR3 length: 15 amino acids. CDR3 amino acids: CASSQEDWTYNEQFF. In DNA, the CDR3 is TGTGCCAGCAGCCAAGAAGACTGGACCTACAATGAGCAGTTCTTC.